What follows are 18 T cell receptor beta chains derived from one specimen sequenced in a study of cytomegalovirus exposure and HLA in healthy donors. It was with 60 Vbeta and 13 Jbeta primers that the PCR ran. Measured with immunoSEQ multiplex PCR; TCRdb has only the in-frame clones, and not every one. The repertoire holds about 170,000 clones, with roughly 84% as singletons. Sequenced material: PBMCs. The receptors stem from a man younger than 45 in good health and CMV-seropositive.

This clone has more than one count but fewer than ten. The chain combines TRBV6-5 with TRBJ1-1; D gene uncertain. From germline, CDR1 is MNHEY and CDR2 SVGAGI. V was cut by 1 base and J by 3 bases, with 9 bases left in between. There are 14 residues in the CDR3. The CDR3 DNA reads as TGTGCCAGCAGTTACTGGGAGAGTGACACTGAAGCTTTCTTT. Encoded protein: CASSYWESDTEAFF.

V is TRBV28 and J is TRBJ2-5; 7 nucleotides match TRBD2. The J call may be faulty, since TRBJ2-7 better matches the DNA end. CDR1 MDHEN and CDR2 SYDVKM come from the germline V gene. CDR3 length equals 17 residues. CDR3 in amino acids: CASSLSLASGTLYEQYF. The CDR3 nucleotides are TGTGCCAGCAGTTTATCGCTGGCGAGCGGGACCCTCTACGAGCAGTACTTC.

This sequence joins TRBV7-2 and TRBJ2-2; 7 bases line up with TRBD2. Germline V gene lookup returns CDR1 SGHTA and CDR2 FQGNSA. After removal of 2 bases from V and 5 bases from J, the junction contained 8 bases not matched to a gene. The CDR3 loop spans 16 amino acids. DNA of the CDR3: TGTGCCAGCAGCTTAAGCGGGACGACGGCGACCGGGGAGCTGTTTTTT. It translates to CASSLSGTTATGELFF.

The genes are TRBV18 and TRBJ1-1, with D possibly being TRBD1 (6 bases). Germline assignment: CDR1 KGHSH and CDR2 LQKENI. This CDR3 is built from 14 residues. V shed 4 bases and J shed 4 bases, with 13 bases lying between them. The CDR3 is CASSLVDRSTEAFF. The DNA of the CDR3 is TGTGCCAGCTCACTTGTAGACAGGAGCACTGAAGCTTTCTTT.

The V and J genes are TRBV2 and TRBJ2-3, with a tentative D call TRBD1 (6 bases). V dropped 7 bases and J dropped 2 bases, with 10 bases sitting between them. Germline CDR1 and CDR2: SNHLY and FYNNEI. The CDR3 spans 13 residues. CDR3: CASTGQPTDTQYF. The CDR3 DNA reads as TGTGCCAGCACCGGACAGCCCACAGATACGCAGTATTTT.

This clone has just a few counts. The rearrangement joins TRBV7-3 to TRBJ2-2; D is perhaps TRBD1 (6 bases). Trimming cost V 7 bases and J 8 bases, with 17 bases left between them. This CDR3 has 14 residues. Germline V gene lookup returns CDR1 SGHTA and CDR2 FQGTGA. Here the CDR3 DNA reads TGTGCCAGCACCCCCTATACAGGGTCGGGGGAGCTGTTTTTT. This encodes CASTPYTGSGELFF. The full variable domain, rest sourced from reference TRBV7-3 and TRBJ2-2, is GAGVSQTPSNKVTEKGKYVELRCDPISGHTALYWYRQSLGQGPEFLIYFQGTGAADDSGLPNDRFFAVRPEGSVSTLKIQRTERGDSAVYLCASTPYTGSGELFFGEGSRLTVL.

The V gene is TRBV7-8, the J gene TRBJ2-5, with D possibly TRBD2 on 5 matching bases. The CDR3 contains 13 residues. V was pared by 5 bases and J by 7 bases, with 14 bases between. Germline CDR1 and CDR2: SGHVS and FQNEAQ. The CDR3 DNA reads as TGTGCCAGCAGCCCCGGTACAGCGGTGACCCAGTACTTC. This translates into CASSPGTAVTQYF.

This clone appeared once. This rearrangement joins TRBV25-1 to TRBJ2-2; 10 bases match TRBD2. This CDR3 has 17 residues. Unmatched junction bases numbered 4, after V lost 1 base and J lost 2 bases. CDR1 is MGHDK, CDR2 SYGVNS, per germline. The CDR3 region is CASSESAGGLNTGELFF. DNA for the CDR3: TGTGCCAGCAGTGAATCAGCGGGAGGGTTAAACACCGGGGAGCTGTTTTTT.

The chain uses TRBV4-1 and TRBJ2-3; maybe TRBD1 (5 bases). Trimming took off 0 bases at V and 6 bases at J, with 16 bases between the two ends. The V gene's germline CDR1 is MGHRA and CDR2 YSYEKL. The CDR3 extends over 16 amino acids. The CDR3 DNA sequence: TGCGCCAGCAGCCAAGAAAGGATATTGCAGGGTGATACGCAGTATTTT. It specifies CASSQERILQGDTQYF.

The chain joins TRBV27 to TRBJ1-2; maybe TRBD1 (6 bases). CDR1 MNHEY and CDR2 SMNVEV come from the germline V gene (reference sequence). Trimming took off 6 bases at V and 4 bases at J, with 18 bases between the two ends. The CDR3 totals 15 residues. CDR3 amino acids: CASSSNRAPIYGYTF. In nucleotides, the CDR3 is TGTGCCAGCAGCTCGAACAGGGCCCCTATCTATGGCTACACCTTC.

This clone has a single count. The rearrangement joins TRBV9 to TRBJ2-7, with D possibly called TRBD1 or TRBD2 (5 bases each). The V end lost 4 bases, the J end lost 5 bases, and 10 bases lay between the germline ends. CDR3 length: 12 residues. Germline assignment: CDR1 SGDLS and CDR2 YYNGEE. CDR3 region: CASSLLGHEQYV. The CDR3 DNA reads TGTGCCAGCAGCCTGCTGGGACACGAGCAGTACGTC.

This chain connects TRBV27 to TRBJ2-3; 8 nucleotides agree with TRBD2. This CDR3 region has 15 residues. V shed 3 bases and J 6 bases; nucleotides not matched to a gene: 8. Germline V gives CDR1 MNHEY, CDR2 SMNVEV (reference sequence). The CDR3, as DNA: TGTGCCAGCAGTTTTCCCCGGGAGGGCCAGGATACGCAGTATTTT. The encoded protein is CASSFPREGQDTQYF.

The rearrangement uses TRBV7-6 and TRBJ2-5; 12 bases agree with TRBD2. This CDR3 spans 17 amino acids. The germline V gene encodes CDR1 SGHVS and CDR2 FNYEAQ. J gave up 5 bases and V 2 bases, and 9 bases lay outside the gene matches. This CDR3 is CASSLTLTSGRPETQYF. The CDR3 DNA reads as TGTGCCAGCAGCTTAACCTTGACTAGCGGGAGACCGGAGACCCAGTACTTC.

The table lists this clone with a few counts. V usage is TRBV5-1 and J usage is TRBJ2-1, with 7 bases aligning to TRBD2. Trimming at V came to 0 bases and at J to 5 bases, leaving 5 bases not matched to a gene. This CDR3 region has 15 residues. Germline CDR1 SGHRS, CDR2 YFSETQ. The CDR3 reads CASSLVGGSNNEQFF. CDR3 coding DNA: TGCGCCAGCAGCTTGGTGGGCGGGAGCAACAATGAGCAGTTCTTC.

This chain links TRBV5-4 with TRBJ1-5, with no clear D. Germline CDR1 is SGHNT and CDR2 is YYREEE (reference sequence). V was trimmed by 4 bases and J by 7 bases, leaving 12 bases between them. The CDR3 spans 13 residues. CDR3 in DNA: TGTGCCAGCAGCCCCGAGGGTGGACAGCCCCAGCATTTT. It yields the protein CASSPEGGQPQHF.

The V gene is TRBV11-2, the J gene TRBJ2-5; maybe TRBD1 (5 bases). The V and J ends lost 6 bases and 1 base respectively, with 18 bases between them. Looked up from germline, CDR1 is SGHAT and CDR2 is FQNNGV. The CDR3 totals 16 residues. This CDR3 is CASRPVNRRVQETQYF. The CDR3 coding sequence is TGTGCCAGCAGACCCGTCAACAGGAGAGTCCAAGAGACCCAGTACTTC.

The rearrangement uses TRBV6-5 and TRBJ2-5; D call uncertain. The J call may not be correct, given that the DNA end is closer to TRBJ2-7. CDR3 length: 15 residues. Germline V lookup: CDR1 MNHEY, CDR2 SVGAGI. CDR3 in DNA: TGTGCCAGCAGTTACTCGACATCCCAAAGCCACGAGCAGTACTTC. Its translation is CASSYSTSQSHEQYF.

The chain is built from TRBV30 and TRBJ2-1; 9 bases are a match to TRBD2. The CDR3 is 13 residues long. Trimming took 6 bases from V and 5 from J; bases not matched to a gene: 5. Germline values: CDR1 GTSNPN, CDR2 SVGIG (reference sequence). CDR3 coding DNA: TGTGCCTGCCTCGGACTAGCGAACAATGAGCAGTTCTTC. It yields the protein CACLGLANNEQFF.